Presented here are 15 T cell receptor beta chains from one specimen sequenced in a study of CD8 T cells in ankylosing spondylitis. TCRdb re-derived calls from the 5' RACE reads in MiXCR, one entry per CDR3 protein. In the table there are about 220,000 distinct CDR3 sequences, over 9.5% of which are singletons. Sequencing was performed on blood, either unsorted or a sorted T cell fraction (not recorded which). These receptors all come from a male donor with ankylosing spondylitis or in good health (not recorded which).

This clonotype showed up many times. The chain links TRBV7-2 to TRBJ1-2, with D tentatively TRBD1 (6 bases). Deletions cut 0 bases from V and 1 base from J, with 12 bases between. CDR3 size: 16 residues. In germline, CDR1 is SGHTA, CDR2 FQGNSA. The CDR3 sequence is CASSLAGDTLNYGYTF. CDR3 DNA sequence: TGTGCCAGCAGCTTAGCTGGGGACACCCTTAACTATGGCTACACCTTC.

This chain uses TRBV7-2 with TRBJ2-3; D possibly corresponds to TRBD2 (7 bases). Trimming took off 2 bases at V and 2 bases at J, with 14 bases between the two ends. The CDR3 loop spans 16 amino acids. The germline V gene encodes CDR1 SGHTA and CDR2 FQGNSA. The CDR3 DNA is TGTGCCAGCAGCTTAACAGGGACTACACACACAGATACGCAGTATTTT. Its protein is CASSLTGTTHTDTQYF.

This clonotype was seen more than once but under ten times. The rearrangement links TRBV11-2 to TRBJ1-5; no reliable D call. CDR3 size: 14 residues. Germline assignment: CDR1 SGHAT and CDR2 FQNNGV. V lost 0 bases and J 6 bases, leaving 9 bases between the germline ends. This CDR3 is CASSLDLEGQPQHF. As DNA, the CDR3 is TGTGCCAGCAGCTTAGATCTGGAGGGTCAGCCCCAGCATTTT.

Only a few counts were recorded for this clonotype. The chain is built from TRBV20-1 and TRBJ2-2; D is ambiguous. From germline, CDR1 is DFQATT and CDR2 SNEGSKA (reference sequence). CDR3 length equals 15 residues. V gave up 0 bases and J gave up 0 bases, with 8 bases separating them. Here the CDR3 reads CSARDLETNTGELFF. Written as DNA, the CDR3 is TGCAGTGCTAGAGATCTTGAGACGAACACCGGGGAGCTGTTTTTT.

J is TRBJ2-5 and V is TRBV2; 7 bases align to TRBD1. After removal of 4 bases from V and 1 base from J, the junction contained 3 bases not matched to a gene. Germline V gene lookup returns CDR1 SNHLY and CDR2 FYNNEI. The CDR3 contains 14 residues. The DNA of the CDR3 is TGTGCCAGCAGTGGACAGGGTACCCAAGAGACCCAGTACTTC. This sequence encodes CASSGQGTQETQYF.

This clonotype was seen at least ten times. DNA of the CDR3: TGTGCCAGCAGTTTAAGCCTAGCGGGGGGGCCGTCCTACAATGAGCAGTTCTTC. It is translated as CASSLSLAGGPSYNEQFF. The genes are TRBV27 and TRBJ2-1, with 12 bases fitting TRBD2. The V gene's germline CDR1 is MNHEY and CDR2 SMNVEV (reference sequence). The V segment lost 2 bases and the J segment 1 base; nucleotides outside the gene matches: 6. This CDR3 region has 18 residues.

This clonotype appeared a few times. The genes are TRBV11-2 and TRBJ1-2; D perhaps matches TRBD1 (5 bases). V was trimmed by 5 bases and J by 0 bases, leaving 22 bases between them. The CDR3 contains 18 residues. Germline V lookup: CDR1 SGHAT, CDR2 FQNNGV. The CDR3 here is CASSPGPSGQMTNYGYTF. CDR3 DNA sequence: TGTGCCAGCAGCCCAGGGCCTTCAGGGCAAATGACTAACTATGGCTACACCTTC.

This clonotype was recorded at least ten times. The chain links TRBV20-1 to TRBJ2-7; 7 bases agree with TRBD1. Germline CDR1 DFQATT, CDR2 SNEGSKA (reference sequence). The CDR3 consists of 12 residues. V lost 3 bases to trimming and J lost 2 bases; unmatched junction nucleotides: 1. The CDR3 spells CSARTGTYEQYF. CDR3 DNA sequence: TGCAGTGCTAGGACAGGGACCTACGAGCAGTACTTC.

This clonotype came up many times. The junction differs from germline at one of its ends, possibly a read error. The chain has TRBV7-7 and TRBJ2-5; the D gene is possibly TRBD1 (6 bases). The CDR3 runs 13 residues. Germline loops: CDR1 SSHAT, CDR2 FNYEAQ (reference sequence). The DNA for the CDR3 is TGTGCTAGCAGCTTGGACAGACAAGAGACCCAGTACTTC. Translation gives CASSLDRQETQYF. Variable domain in full (rest from reference TRBV7-7 and TRBJ2-5): GAGVSQSPRYKVTKRGQDVTLRCDPISSHATLYWYQQALGQGPEFLTYFNYEAQPDKSGLPSDRFSAERPEGSISTLTIQRTEQRDSAMYRCASSLDRQETQYFGPGTRLLVL.

Comment on this clonotype: With a much larger clone just one base away, this may be a read error. V usage is TRBV28 and J usage is TRBJ1-3; no definite D call. Trimming removed 8 bases from V and 4 bases from J, with 12 bases in between. CDR1 is MDHEN, CDR2 SYDVKM, per germline. The length of the CDR3 is 13 residues. The CDR3 region has the DNA TGTGCCAGCTCCTCACCAGCCGGAAACACCATATATTTT. Protein product: CASSSPAGNTIYF.

The chain carries TRBV12-3 or TRBV12-4 and TRBJ1-3, with D perhaps TRBD1 (6 bases). CDR3 length: 15 amino acids. V lost 2 bases and J lost 3, with 11 bases in between. This chain's CDR3 is CASSLRGAGGNTIYF. The CDR3 nucleotides read TGTGCCAGCAGTTTAAGGGGGGCAGGTGGAAACACCATATATTTT.

There are many counts of this clonotype. The junction differs from germline at one of its ends, possibly a read error. In DNA form, the CDR3 reads TGTGCCAGCAGCTTATCGGGAAGCAATCAGCCCCAGCATTTT. It specifies CASSLSGSNQPQHF. The V gene is TRBV5-1, the J gene TRBJ1-5; D is undetermined. Germline V gene sequence: CDR1 SGHRS, CDR2 YFSETQ. This CDR3 comprises 14 residues.

This sequence joins TRBV7-9 and TRBJ1-1; the match to TRBD1 covers 8 bases. V lost 4 bases to trimming and J lost 4 bases; unmatched junction nucleotides: 5. Germline loops: CDR1 SEHNR, CDR2 FQNEAQ (reference sequence). CDR3 length: 14 residues. CDR3 sequence reads: CASSSQDRVTEAFF. The CDR3, as DNA: TGTGCCAGCAGCTCCCAGGACAGGGTCACTGAAGCTTTCTTT.

The chain carries TRBV5-1 and TRBJ2-1; D gene unclear. Germline CDR1 and CDR2: SGHRS and YFSETQ. The CDR3 has 13 residues. V was cut by 4 bases and J by 8 bases, with 13 bases left in between. CDR3 region: CASSLDGWDEQFF. CDR3 bases: TGCGCCAGCAGCCTGGACGGGTGGGATGAGCAGTTCTTC.

This clonotype appeared many times. A read error may account for a junction end that differs from germline. This chain connects TRBV7-7 to TRBJ1-1; the match to TRBD1 covers 8 bases. Per the germline V gene, CDR1 is SSHAT and CDR2 is FNYEAQ (reference sequence). The CDR3 contains 13 residues. CDR3 amino acids: CASSVTGGTEAFF. The CDR3 DNA is TGTGCTAGCAGCGTTACAGGGGGCACTGAAGCTTTCTTT.